This TCR beta chain stems from a study of shared clonotypes between healthy human individuals. Whole-study results and caveats: Larger estimated richness was generally seen in naive subsets than in memory subsets. Generation probabilities of non-shared clonotypes were lower (relative to those shared by all four donors). In this cohort, only blood was sampled, and tissue repertoires likely differ.

V was clipped by 3 bases and J by 1 base, with 12 bases between them. Germline V gives CDR1 MDHEN, CDR2 SYDVKM. The CDR3 has 15 amino acids. On this clone itself: Its specificity is not known.

For sorted subsets, 200 ng DNA per replicate equaled around 30,000 T cell genomes. The assay was immunoSEQ multiplex PCR, and TCRdb's table has in-frame clones only and misses some. The table includes fewer than 850,000 clones, 55% to 75% detected once. This TCR was recovered from a woman aged 30 to 39 in good health. This chain connects TRBV28 to TRBJ1-1; the D gene is possibly TRBD1 (6 bases). Sequencing input: memory CD4+ T cells sorted from blood. Indicated subset: CD45RA-negative fraction. CDR3 amino acids: CASSFSGATNTEAFF. As DNA, the CDR3 is TGTGCCAGCAGTTTCTCAGGGGCCACGAACACTGAAGCTTTCTTT.